The rows below give T cell receptor beta chains drawn from one sample of a study of a mutant IDH1 vaccine in newly diagnosed glioma. The table came from immunoSEQ multiplex PCR; TCRdb's copy has only in-frame clones and leaves some out. Here the sample spans 60,000 to 85,000 clones, more than 80% being singletons. These TCRs' antigens remain unknown. This material consisted of PBMCs, taken from a glioma patient whose treatment included an IDH1 peptide vaccine. These receptors all stem from a woman aged 45 to 65 with glioma. Both conserved end residues are part of each CDR3. A D gene is named only where the DNA matches it firmly. A clone size is listed for some rows: how often the clone was seen (once, few, many), or a class if it is expanded.

J gene,V gene,D gene,clone size,CDR3 protein,CDR3 DNA
TRBJ2-1,TRBV27,.,.,CASSLRESPYNEQFF,TGTGCCAGCAGTTTACGGGAGTCCCCCTACAATGAGCAGTTCTTC
TRBJ2-1,TRBV15,TRBD1,.,CATSSPGQGLNEQFF,TGTGCCACCAGCAGTCCGGGACAGGGGCTGAATGAGCAGTTCTTC
TRBJ1-2,TRBV19,.,.,CASSIRATNYGYTF,TGTGCCAGTAGTATACGGGCGACTAACTATGGCTACACCTTC
TRBJ2-3,TRBV7-8,.,.,CASIPRDLSGGTDTQYF,TGTGCCAGCATCCCCCGAGACCTCTCGGGGGGCACAGATACGCAGTATTTT
TRBJ2-5,TRBV10-2,.,once,CASRASLGAETQYF,TGCGCCAGCAGAGCTAGCCTGGGGGCGGAGACCCAGTACTTC
TRBJ2-7,TRBV27,.,.,CASSSTGQQYF,TGTGCCAGCAGTTCGACAGGTCAGCAGTACTTC
TRBJ2-7,TRBV28,.,.,CASSRSTGTRLSYEQYF,TGTGCCAGCAGTCGTTCCACCGGGACAAGATTATCCTACGAGCAGTACTTC
TRBJ1-2,TRBV28,.,.,CASSSYPRTETHYGYTF,TGTGCCAGCAGTTCTTACCCACGAACAGAGACGCACTATGGCTACACCTTC
TRBJ2-7,TRBV28,TRBD2,.,CASGLAGVYSYEQYF,TGTGCCAGCGGGTTAGCGGGAGTCTACTCCTACGAGCAGTACTTC
TRBJ1-1,TRBV5-4,TRBD1,few,CASSFSGTGGKAFF,TGTGCCAGCAGCTTCTCCGGGACAGGGGGTAAAGCTTTCTTT
TRBJ1-1,TRBV27,TRBD1,once,CASSLQGAGTEAFF,TGTGCCAGCAGTTTACAGGGGGCGGGGACTGAAGCTTTCTTT
TRBJ2-5,TRBV10-2,.,.,CASSEKRLAEETQYF,TGCGCCAGCAGTGAGAAGCGGCTAGCAGAAGAGACCCAGTACTTC
TRBJ2-5,TRBV7-3,TRBD1,.,CASSSWTGETQYF,TGTGCCAGCAGCTCTTGGACAGGAGAGACCCAGTACTTC
TRBJ2-5,TRBV5-1,.,.,CASSFNTDPGETQYF,TGCGCCAGCAGCTTTAACACCGATCCAGGGGAGACCCAGTACTTC
TRBJ1-3,TRBV28,TRBD1,.,CASSFHRGGNTIYF,TGTGCCAGCAGTTTCCACAGGGGGGGAAACACCATATATTTT
TRBJ1-4,TRBV25-1,.,few,CASGTTNEKLFF,TGTGCCAGCGGAACAACTAATGAAAAACTGTTTTTT
TRBJ2-7,TRBV9,.,.,CASSVDGDEQYF,TGTGCCAGCAGCGTAGACGGGGACGAGCAGTACTTC
TRBJ2-7,TRBV19,.,.,CASSIGSGTLGEQYF,TGTGCCAGTAGTATCGGGTCCGGGACCCTCGGCGAGCAGTACTTC
TRBJ2-3,TRBV28,TRBD2,.,CASSLLAGMRGTDTQYF,TGTGCCAGCAGCCTTCTAGCGGGAATGCGTGGCACAGATACGCAGTATTTT
TRBJ2-7,TRBV9,.,.,CASSVGQRSYEQYF,TGTGCCAGCAGCGTAGGGCAAAGAAGTTACGAGCAGTACTTC
TRBJ2-1,TRBV15,.,.,CATSRDRPTKGPTFF,TGTGCCACCAGCAGAGATCGGCCTACTAAGGGGCCTACGTTCTTC
TRBJ1-2,TRBV28,.,.,CASSLGMRGFGYGYTF,TGTGCCAGCAGTTTAGGAATGCGGGGGTTCGGTTACGGCTACACCTTC
TRBJ2-7,TRBV10-2,.,.,CASKSPGYEQYF,TGCGCCAGCAAGTCCCCTGGCTACGAGCAGTACTTC
TRBJ1-2,TRBV14,.,.,CASSQDEGRGVGYGYTF,TGTGCCAGCAGCCAAGATGAGGGAAGAGGGGTAGGATATGGCTACACCTTC
TRBJ1-4,TRBV6-5,.,.,CASSYSRVSILFF,TGTGCCAGCAGTTATTCAAGGGTATCTATTCTGTTTTTT
TRBJ2-1,TRBV2,.,.,CASRAGRLNEQFF,TGTGCCAGCAGGGCCGGGAGACTCAATGAGCAGTTCTTC
TRBJ2-3,TRBV19,.,.,CATSLPPRGHADTQYF,TGTGCCACCTCACTCCCTCCTCGGGGGCATGCAGATACGCAGTATTTT
TRBJ2-1,TRBV27,.,.,CASSFRSSYNEQFF,TGTGCCAGCAGTTTCAGGAGCTCCTACAATGAGCAGTTCTTC
TRBJ2-2,TRBV27,.,.,CASSEGDGELFF,TGTGCCAGCAGTGAAGGCGACGGGGAGCTGTTTTTT